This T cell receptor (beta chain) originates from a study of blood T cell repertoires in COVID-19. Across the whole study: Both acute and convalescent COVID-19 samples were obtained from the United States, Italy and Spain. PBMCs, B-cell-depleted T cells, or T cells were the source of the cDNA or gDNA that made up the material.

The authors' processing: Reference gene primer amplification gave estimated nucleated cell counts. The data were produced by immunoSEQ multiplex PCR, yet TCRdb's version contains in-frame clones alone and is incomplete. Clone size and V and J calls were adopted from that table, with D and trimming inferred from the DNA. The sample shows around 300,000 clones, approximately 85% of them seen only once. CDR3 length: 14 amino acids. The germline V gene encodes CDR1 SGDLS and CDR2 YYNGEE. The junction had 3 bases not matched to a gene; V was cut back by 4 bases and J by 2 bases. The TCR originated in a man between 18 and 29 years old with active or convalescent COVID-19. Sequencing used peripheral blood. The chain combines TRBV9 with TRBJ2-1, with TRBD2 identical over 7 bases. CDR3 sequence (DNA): TGTGCCAGCAGCCTCGGGACTACCTACAATGAGCAGTTCTTC. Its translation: CASSLGTTYNEQFF.